Sequencing of this T cell receptor (beta chain) was carried out in a study of blood T cell repertoires in COVID-19. At the level of the study: Samples of COVID-19 (acute and convalescent) were obtained from the United States, Italy and Spain. In each case, the material was cDNA or gDNA derived from T cells, B-cell-depleted T cells, or PBMCs.

In the original workflow: Amplifying reference gene primers gave estimates of nucleated cell counts. The assay was immunoSEQ multiplex PCR, and TCRdb's table has in-frame clones only and misses some. That table supplies the V and J calls and clone size; D and trimming were determined from the DNA. In the table there are some 110,000 clones, approximately 88% of which are singletons. V was trimmed by 3 bases and J by 3 bases, leaving 12 bases between them. Per germline, CDR1 SNHLY and CDR2 FYNNEI. The CDR3 loop spans 14 amino acids. The V and J genes are TRBV2 and TRBJ2-7; possible D gene TRBD2, 6 bases. This receptor was identified in a woman in her 70s with acute or convalescent COVID-19. The sequenced material came from peripheral blood. CDR3 in amino acids: CASSEGGIYYEQYF. In nucleotides, the CDR3 is TGTGCCAGCAGTGAGGGCGGGATTTACTACGAGCAGTACTTC.